A single sample gave rise to the 31 T cell receptor beta chains below, sequenced in a study of blood T cell repertoires in COVID-19. Clones were read by immunoSEQ multiplex PCR, and TCRdb kept only the in-frame ones, dropping some. The table includes fewer than 250,000 clones, around 80% detected once. The sample was PBMCs or T cells enriched from blood (not recorded which). These receptor sequences come from a woman between 40 and 55 years old with acute COVID-19.

The chain has TRBV29-1 and TRBJ2-7; D may be TRBD1 (5 bases). From germline, CDR1 is SQVTM and CDR2 ANQGSEA. V was pared by 4 bases and J by 0 bases, with 13 bases between. The length of the CDR3 is 14 residues. This chain's CDR3 is CSVVGQGNSYEQYF. CDR3 sequence (DNA): TGCAGCGTTGTAGGGCAGGGCAACTCCTACGAGCAGTACTTC.

J is TRBJ2-2 and V is TRBV12-3 or TRBV12-4; D gene ambiguous. This CDR3 has 13 amino acids. The ends were cut back, 5 bases at V and 6 bases at J, with 10 bases in the middle. The CDR3 reads CASSPGQAGELFF. In DNA, the CDR3 is TGTGCCAGCAGTCCTGGCCAGGCCGGGGAGCTGTTTTTT.

There are a few counts of this clone. This chain uses TRBV7-2 with TRBJ1-5, with D tentatively TRBD1 (5 bases). This CDR3 comprises 16 residues. The germline CDR1 and CDR2 sequences are SGHTA and FQGNSA. V was trimmed by 0 bases and J by 0 bases, leaving 9 bases between them. DNA of the CDR3: TGTGCCAGCAGCTTAGCAGGGGCGAATAGCAATCAGCCCCAGCATTTT. Its translation: CASSLAGANSNQPQHF. The full variable domain, with the rest looked up from reference TRBV7-2 and TRBJ1-5, is GAGVSQSPSNKVTEKGKDVELRCDPISGHTALYWYRQSLGQGLEFLIYFQGNSAPDKSGLPSDRFSAERTGGSVSTLTIQRTQQEDSAVYLCASSLAGANSNQPQHFGDGTRLSIL.

In nucleotides, the CDR3 is TGTGCCAGCAGCCCTAATGGGATCCGGGGGGAGCAGTTCTTC. Protein: CASSPNGIRGEQFF. The chain links TRBV7-9 to TRBJ2-1; maybe TRBD2 (6 bases). The germline V and J ends were trimmed by 5 bases and 10 bases, with 18 bases remaining between them. The CDR3 runs to 14 residues. Per germline, CDR1 SEHNR and CDR2 FQNEAQ (reference sequence).

This clone showed up just once. The chain links TRBV19 to TRBJ1-2; D remains unclear. The CDR3 loop spans 13 amino acids. V gave up 3 bases and J gave up 8 bases, with 13 bases separating them. Looked up from germline, CDR1 is LNHDA and CDR2 is SQIVND (reference sequence). The CDR3 nucleotides are TGTGCCAGTAGTATGTCCAGGATTTGGGGCTACACCTTC. Its protein product is CASSMSRIWGYTF. The full variable domain, with the rest looked up from reference TRBV19 and TRBJ1-2, is DGGITQSPKYLFRKEGQNVTLSCEQNLNHDAMYWYRQDPGQGLRLIYYSQIVNDFQKGDIAEGYSVSREKKESFPLTVTSAQKNPTAFYLCASSMSRIWGYTFGSGTRLTVV.

This clone has only a few counts. The V and J genes are TRBV6-2 or TRBV6-3 and TRBJ2-3; tentatively, D is TRBD1 (6 bases). Germline CDR1 and CDR2: MNHEY and SVGEGT. Trimming removed 1 base from V and 4 bases from J, with 12 bases in between. CDR3 size: 15 residues. CDR3 protein: CASSYFGRGADTQYF. CDR3 DNA sequence: TGTGCCAGCAGTTACTTTGGCAGGGGAGCAGATACGCAGTATTTT.

The chain links TRBV10-1 to TRBJ1-1, with D unresolved. Trimming removed 3 bases from V and 3 bases from J, with 5 bases in between. The CDR3 covers 12 residues. Germline-derived CDR1 and CDR2 are WNHNN and SYGVQD (reference sequence). This CDR3 reads CASSDGYTEAFF. The DNA of the CDR3 is TGCGCCAGCAGTGATGGCTACACTGAAGCTTTCTTT.

In this sample, this clone turned up once. The chain employs TRBV5-6 and TRBJ1-4, with 7 bases identical to TRBD1. Germline loops: CDR1 SGHDT, CDR2 YYEEEE. The CDR3 is made up of 16 amino acids. J gave up 0 bases and V 3 bases, and 5 bases lay outside the gene matches. The CDR3 loop is CASSSTGDATNEKLFF. In DNA form, the CDR3 reads TGTGCCAGCAGCTCCACAGGGGATGCAACTAATGAAAAACTGTTTTTT. Supplemented by reference TRBV5-6 and TRBJ1-4, the full variable domain reads DAGVTQSPTHLIKTRGQQVTLRCSPKSGHDTVSWYQQALGQGPQFIFQYYEEEERQRGNFPDRFSGHQFPNYSSELNVNALLLGDSALYLCASSSTGDATNEKLFFGSGTQLSVL.

The rearrangement links TRBV3-1 (or the pseudogene TRBV3-2) to TRBJ2-5; D is possibly TRBD2 (6 bases). V lost 0 bases to trimming and J lost 1 base, with 18 bases between them. CDR1 and CDR2 from the germline V gene are LGHDT and YNNKEL (reference sequence). The CDR3 totals 18 residues. This CDR3 reads CASSQERISGLLQETQYF. CDR3 in DNA: TGTGCCAGCAGCCAAGAGCGAATTAGCGGCCTGCTCCAAGAGACCCAGTACTTC.

The rearrangement joins TRBV19 to TRBJ1-1; D remains ambiguous. V was cut by 7 bases and J by 0 bases, with 6 bases left in between. Germline V CDR1 and CDR2: LNHDA, SQIVND (reference sequence). CDR3 length: 12 amino acids. The CDR3 here is CASNGLNTEAFF. The DNA of the CDR3 is TGTGCCAGTAACGGTTTGAACACTGAAGCTTTCTTT.

This chain connects TRBV27 to TRBJ1-2; TRBD1 matches 9 bases. The CDR3 length is 14 residues. The germline gives CDR1 MNHEY, CDR2 SMNVEV (reference sequence). Germline trimming cut 6 bases from V and 4 bases from J; bases unmatched to any gene: 6. The CDR3 loop is CASSLTGQGYGYTF. The CDR3 nucleotides read TGTGCCAGCAGCCTCACGGGACAGGGCTATGGCTACACCTTC.

This clone was detected only a few times. The chain carries TRBV7-2 and TRBJ1-1; 8 nucleotides line up with TRBD1. V shed 5 bases and J 0 bases; nucleotides not matched to a gene: 2. CDR1 is SGHTA, CDR2 FQGNSA, per germline. The CDR3 spans 14 residues. CDR3 region: CASSRDRLNTEAFF. The CDR3, as DNA: TGTGCCAGCAGCCGGGACAGGCTGAACACTGAAGCTTTCTTT.

The chain carries TRBV5-8 and TRBJ1-2; a possible D gene is TRBD1 (5 bases). Germline loops: CDR1 SGHTS, CDR2 YDEGEE. Trimming removed 0 bases from V and 3 bases from J, with 6 bases in between. The CDR3 covers 13 residues. The CDR3 coding sequence is TGTGCCAGCAGCTTGGCGGGGGACTATGGCTACACCTTC. It encodes CASSLAGDYGYTF.

The genes are TRBV2 and TRBJ2-3; the D gene is possibly TRBD1 (6 bases). V was pared by 10 bases and J by 2 bases, with 13 bases between. CDR1 SNHLY and CDR2 FYNNEI come from the germline V gene. This CDR3 comprises 13 residues. The CDR3 is CATHREPTDTQYF. The CDR3 DNA follows: TGTGCCACCCACAGGGAACCCACAGATACGCAGTATTTT.

The chain uses TRBV28 and TRBJ2-5; maybe TRBD1 (8 bases). Germline V gene lookup returns CDR1 MDHEN and CDR2 SYDVKM. This CDR3 is 16 amino acids long. Trimming cost V 2 bases and J 2 bases, with 15 bases left between them. The CDR3 sequence: CASSLMGGTGQETQYF. The CDR3 DNA is TGTGCCAGCAGTTTAATGGGGGGGACAGGTCAAGAGACCCAGTACTTC.

This chain connects TRBV28 to TRBJ1-6; D is unresolved. The CDR3 contains 14 residues. V dropped 2 bases and J dropped 8 bases, with 10 bases sitting between them. Germline V CDR1 and CDR2: MDHEN, SYDVKM. The CDR3 bases are TGTGCCAGCAGTTTAGGCCCTGACTATTCACCCCTCCACTTT. Its protein is CASSLGPDYSPLHF.

J is TRBJ2-1 and V is TRBV7-2; 9 bases line up with TRBD1. Per germline, CDR1 SGHTA and CDR2 FQGNSA. CDR3 length equals 15 residues. The V and J ends lost 5 bases and 5 bases, in that order; junction bases with no gene match: 7. The DNA of the CDR3 is TGTGCCAGCAGCCCTCGACAGGGGGGAAACAATGAGCAGTTCTTC. This sequence encodes CASSPRQGGNNEQFF.

This chain uses TRBV11-2 with TRBJ2-4, with 8 positions matching TRBD1. This CDR3 has 18 amino acids. The trim removed 2 bases at V and 0 bases at J, leaving 9 bases unmatched. Germline V gene data show CDR1 as SGHAT and CDR2 as FQNNGV. Here the CDR3 reads CASSLYRGTGLAKNIQYF. In DNA, the CDR3 is TGTGCCAGCAGCTTATACAGGGGGACGGGTTTAGCCAAAAACATTCAGTACTTC.

V usage is TRBV27 and J usage is TRBJ2-3; D is undetermined. The germline V and J ends were trimmed by 7 bases and 6 bases, with 20 bases remaining between them. Germline V gives CDR1 MNHEY, CDR2 SMNVEV (reference sequence). The CDR3 runs to 15 residues. CDR3 sequence: CASNKRSLDSDTQYF. CDR3 DNA sequence: TGTGCCAGCAATAAGCGTAGCCTCGACTCGGATACGCAGTATTTT.

The chain has TRBV30 and TRBJ1-2; D might be TRBD1 (5 bases). This CDR3 is built from 15 residues. The V end lost 3 bases, the J end lost 0 bases, and 14 bases lay between the germline ends. Germline V CDR1 and CDR2: GTSNPN, SVGIG (reference sequence). CDR3 nucleotide sequence: TGTGCCTGGAGGACCCATGGGGGGTCTAACTATGGCTACACCTTC. Protein product: CAWRTHGGSNYGYTF.

The chain uses TRBV19 and TRBJ2-2, with 10 bases identical to TRBD1. Trimming cost V 6 bases and J 2 bases; bases outside gene matches: 15. The CDR3 has 19 residues. Per germline, CDR1 LNHDA and CDR2 SQIVND (reference sequence). In nucleotides, the CDR3 is TGTGCCAGTAGGCGGGACAGGGGTTCTTTGCGACTCAACACCGGGGAGCTGTTTTTT. It encodes CASRRDRGSLRLNTGELFF.

The chain combines TRBV5-1 with TRBJ1-5; D call uncertain. Deletions cut 0 bases from V and 3 bases from J, with 7 bases between. The germline gives CDR1 SGHRS, CDR2 YFSETQ. CDR3 length equals 14 residues. For the CDR3, the DNA is TGCGCCAGCAGCTTGGATCTAAACAATCAGCCCCAGCATTTT. It specifies CASSLDLNNQPQHF.

The V gene is TRBV30, the J gene TRBJ2-1; weak D call: TRBD1 (5 bases). V shed 0 bases and J shed 9 bases, with 12 bases lying between them. Germline assignment: CDR1 GTSNPN and CDR2 SVGIG (reference sequence). The CDR3 runs to 13 residues. Here the CDR3 reads CAWSVDIGAEQFF. The CDR3 DNA is TGTGCCTGGAGTGTAGACATAGGGGCTGAGCAGTTCTTC.

The gene calls are TRBV6-2 or TRBV6-3 and TRBJ1-2; D is unresolved. Germline V lookup: CDR1 MNHEY, CDR2 SVGEGT. This CDR3 comprises 13 residues. V was trimmed by 0 bases and J by 6 bases, leaving 8 bases between them. The DNA for the CDR3 is TGTGCCAGCAGTTACTCAGACATGGATGGCTACACCTTC. Protein: CASSYSDMDGYTF.

The chain is built from TRBV24-1 and TRBJ2-7; 9 bases match TRBD2. V shed 4 bases, J shed 4 bases, and the junction held 7 bases outside the gene matches. CDR3 size: 15 residues. The V gene's germline CDR1 is KGHDR and CDR2 SFDVKD. The CDR3 region is CATSDPRTSAYEQYF. CDR3 sequence (DNA): TGTGCCACCAGTGACCCCCGGACTAGCGCATACGAGCAGTACTTC.

In this sample, this clone turned up many times. The chain links TRBV5-1 to TRBJ2-2, with 12 nucleotides matching TRBD1. Germline values: CDR1 SGHRS, CDR2 YFSETQ. CDR3 length: 15 residues. V lost 7 bases to trimming and J lost 6 bases; unmatched junction nucleotides: 7. The DNA for the CDR3 is TGCGCCAGCGGCACCGGGACAGGGGGCGCCGGGGAGCTGTTTTTT. It translates to CASGTGTGGAGELFF.

The chain links TRBV30 to TRBJ1-1; 8 bases line up with TRBD1. CDR1 is GTSNPN and CDR2 is SVGIG in the germline V gene (reference sequence). The CDR3 is 15 amino acids. The trim removed 4 bases at V and 3 bases at J, leaving 10 bases unmatched. CDR3 sequence reads: CAWILQGGRDTEAFF. DNA of the CDR3: TGTGCCTGGATCCTACAGGGGGGGAGGGACACTGAAGCTTTCTTT.

This clone has just one count. The genes are TRBV6-5 and TRBJ1-2, with 7 bases lining up with TRBD1. In germline, CDR1 is MNHEY, CDR2 SVGAGI. This CDR3 has 14 amino acids. V shed 5 bases and J 3 bases; nucleotides not matched to a gene: 6. CDR3 bases: TGTGCCAGCAGTAAGACAGGGTTATACTATGGCTACACCTTC. Its protein product is CASSKTGLYYGYTF.

The J gene is TRBJ1-3, the V gene TRBV6-5, with D perhaps TRBD1 (6 bases). The CDR3 has 15 amino acids. V was pared by 0 bases and J by 1 base, with 7 bases between. CDR1 is MNHEY and CDR2 is SVGAGI in the germline V gene. The CDR3 coding sequence is TGTGCCAGCAGTTACTCCAGGGGATCTGGAAACACCATATATTTT. It yields the protein CASSYSRGSGNTIYF.

The chain links TRBV4-2 to TRBJ1-2, with D possibly being TRBD1 (5 bases). V lost 0 bases to trimming and J lost 6 bases, with 14 bases between them. Germline V lookup: CDR1 LGHNA, CDR2 YNFKEQ. The CDR3 covers 15 residues. CDR3 residues: CASSQDADRTHGYTF. The CDR3 nucleotides read TGTGCCAGCAGCCAAGATGCCGATCGGACACATGGCTACACCTTC.

The V gene is TRBV27, the J gene TRBJ1-6; 7 bases are shared with TRBD1. V lost 4 bases, J lost 8 bases, and 11 bases stayed unmatched. In germline, CDR1 is MNHEY, CDR2 SMNVEV (reference sequence). CDR3 size: 16 residues. The CDR3 region is CASSSATGVSYSPLHF. In DNA, the CDR3 is TGTGCCAGCAGTTCCGCCACAGGGGTTTCCTATTCACCCCTCCACTTT.